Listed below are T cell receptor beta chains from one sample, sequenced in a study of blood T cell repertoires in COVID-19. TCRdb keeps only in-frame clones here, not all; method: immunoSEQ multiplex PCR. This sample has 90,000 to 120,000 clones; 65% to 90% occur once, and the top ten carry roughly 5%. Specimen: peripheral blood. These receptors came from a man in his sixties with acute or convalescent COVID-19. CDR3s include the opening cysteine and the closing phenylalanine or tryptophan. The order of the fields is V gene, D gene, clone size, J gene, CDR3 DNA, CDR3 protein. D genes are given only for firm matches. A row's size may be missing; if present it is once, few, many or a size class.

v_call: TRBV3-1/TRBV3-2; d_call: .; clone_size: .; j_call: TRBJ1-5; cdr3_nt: TGTGCCAGCAGCCAAGGAGGAAATAGCAATCAGCCCCAGCATTTT; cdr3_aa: CASSQGGNSNQPQHF
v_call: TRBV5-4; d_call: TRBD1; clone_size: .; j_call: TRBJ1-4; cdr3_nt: TGTGCCAGCAGCGGCGGGACAGGGGGCCGCTATGAAAAACTGTTTTTT; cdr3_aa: CASSGGTGGRYEKLFF
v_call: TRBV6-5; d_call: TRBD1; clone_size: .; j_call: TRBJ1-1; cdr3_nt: TGTGCCAGCACAGACAGGGGAGAGGGCACTGAAGCTTTCTTT; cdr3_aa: CASTDRGEGTEAFF
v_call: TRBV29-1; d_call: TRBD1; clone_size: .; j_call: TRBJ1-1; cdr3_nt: TGCAGCGTGGAGGGGGACAGAGCTATGAACACTGAAGCTTTCTTT; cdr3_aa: CSVEGDRAMNTEAFF
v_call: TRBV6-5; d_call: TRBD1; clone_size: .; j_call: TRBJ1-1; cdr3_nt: TGTGCCAGCAGTAACAACAGGGGGCTGAACACTGAAGCTTTCTTT; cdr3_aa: CASSNNRGLNTEAFF
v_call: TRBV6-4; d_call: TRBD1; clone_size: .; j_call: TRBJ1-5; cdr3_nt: TGTGCCAGCGGACAGGGGGATAGTCAGCCCCAGCATTTT; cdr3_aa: CASGQGDSQPQHF
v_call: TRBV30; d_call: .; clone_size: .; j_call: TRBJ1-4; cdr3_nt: TGTGCCTGGAGTGTACTCGGCCAGGGGAATGAAAAACTGTTTTTT; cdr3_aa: CAWSVLGQGNEKLFF
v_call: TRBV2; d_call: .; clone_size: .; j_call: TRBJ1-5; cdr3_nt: TGTGCCAGCAGTGAAGAAACTCCGCGGGGCAATCAGCCCCAGCATTTT; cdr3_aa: CASSEETPRGNQPQHF
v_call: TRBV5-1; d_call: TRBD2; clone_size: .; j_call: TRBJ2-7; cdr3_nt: TGCGCCAGCAGCGGAGCGGGAGTCCTCTACGAGCAGTACTTC; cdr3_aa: CASSGAGVLYEQYF
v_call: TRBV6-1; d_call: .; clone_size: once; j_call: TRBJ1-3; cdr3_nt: TGTGCCAGCAGTGCTTCCGGACTGAGCTCTGGAAACACCATATATTTT; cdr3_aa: CASSASGLSSGNTIYF
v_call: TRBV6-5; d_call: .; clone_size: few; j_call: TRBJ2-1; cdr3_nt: TGTGCCAGCAGTCCACAGGGTGGTGAGCAGTTCTTC; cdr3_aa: CASSPQGGEQFF
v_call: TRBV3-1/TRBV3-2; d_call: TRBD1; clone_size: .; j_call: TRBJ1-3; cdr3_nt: TGTGCCAGCAGCCCCAGACAGGGGGCTGGAAACACCATATATTTT; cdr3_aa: CASSPRQGAGNTIYF
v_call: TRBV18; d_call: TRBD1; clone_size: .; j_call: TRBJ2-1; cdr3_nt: TGTGCCAGCTCACCGAGCAGGGCACAGGGGAACGATGAGCAGTTCTTC; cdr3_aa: CASSPSRAQGNDEQFF
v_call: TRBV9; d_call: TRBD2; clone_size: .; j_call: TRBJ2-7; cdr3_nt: TGTGCCAGCAGCGTAGGAAGCGGGGGGGCGTACGAGCAGTACTTC; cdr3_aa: CASSVGSGGAYEQYF
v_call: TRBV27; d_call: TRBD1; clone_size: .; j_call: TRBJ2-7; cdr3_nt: TGTGCCAGCAGTTTACGTCCCGGGACAGGAAACTACGAGCAGTACTTC; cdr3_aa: CASSLRPGTGNYEQYF
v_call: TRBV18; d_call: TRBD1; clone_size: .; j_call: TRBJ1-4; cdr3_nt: TGTGCCAGCTCGCCCTCGGGACAGGGGATTTTGAAGGAAAAACTGTTTTTT; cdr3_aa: CASSPSGQGILKEKLFF
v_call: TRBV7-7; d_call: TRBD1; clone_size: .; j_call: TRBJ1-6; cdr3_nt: TGTGCTAGCAGCTTAGTTTCCCAGGGGGCTTTCTATAATTCACCCCTCCACTTT; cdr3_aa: CASSLVSQGAFYNSPLHF
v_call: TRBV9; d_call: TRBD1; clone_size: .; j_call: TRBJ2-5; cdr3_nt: TGTGCCAGCAGCGCATCGGGACAGGGAAAGACCCAGTACTTC; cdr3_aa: CASSASGQGKTQYF
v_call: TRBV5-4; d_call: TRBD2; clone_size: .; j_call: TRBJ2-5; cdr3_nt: TGTGCCAGCAGCCGACTAGCGGGGAGGGAGACCCAGTACTTC; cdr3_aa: CASSRLAGRETQYF
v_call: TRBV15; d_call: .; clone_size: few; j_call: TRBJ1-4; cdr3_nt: TGTGCCACCAGCAAAGAATTGTCCCTTTTTAATGAAAAACTGTTTTTT; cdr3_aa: CATSKELSLFNEKLFF
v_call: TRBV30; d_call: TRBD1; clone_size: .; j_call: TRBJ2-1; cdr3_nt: TGTGCCTGGAGTGGGGACAGGGGGCTTGGCAATGAGCAGTTCTTC; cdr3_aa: CAWSGDRGLGNEQFF
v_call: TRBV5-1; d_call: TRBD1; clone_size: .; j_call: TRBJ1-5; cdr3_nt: TGCGCCAGCAGCTTGACAGGGGAGAGCAATCAGCCCCAGCATTTT; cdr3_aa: CASSLTGESNQPQHF
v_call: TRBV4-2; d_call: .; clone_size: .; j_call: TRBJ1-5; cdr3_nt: TGTGCCAGCAGCCAAGAAATCGATCAGCCCCAGCATTTT; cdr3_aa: CASSQEIDQPQHF
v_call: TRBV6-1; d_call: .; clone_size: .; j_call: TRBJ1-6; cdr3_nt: TGTGCCAGCAGTGAAGGGCGGGTTCCTAATTCACCCCTCCACTTT; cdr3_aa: CASSEGRVPNSPLHF
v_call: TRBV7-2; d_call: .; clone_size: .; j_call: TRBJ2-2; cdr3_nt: TGTGCCAGCAGCTTAATCGACGGGTATGGCACCGGGGAGCTGTTTTTT; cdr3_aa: CASSLIDGYGTGELFF
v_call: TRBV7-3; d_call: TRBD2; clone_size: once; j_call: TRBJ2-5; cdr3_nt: TGTGCCAGCAGCTTAACCCCGTGGAATGGGGGGGGAAACGAGACCCAGTACTTC; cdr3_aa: CASSLTPWNGGGNETQYF
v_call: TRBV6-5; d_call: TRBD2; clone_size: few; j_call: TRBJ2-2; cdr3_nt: TGTGCCAGCCTTAGCGGGCGAACCACCGCCGGGGAGCTGTTTTTT; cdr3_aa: CASLSGRTTAGELFF
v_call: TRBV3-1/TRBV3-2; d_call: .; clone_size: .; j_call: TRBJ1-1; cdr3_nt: TGTGCCAGCAGCCAAGATTACGGTAGCTTGAACACTGAAGCTTTCTTT; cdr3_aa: CASSQDYGSLNTEAFF
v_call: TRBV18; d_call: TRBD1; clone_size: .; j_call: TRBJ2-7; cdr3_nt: TGTGCCAGCTCACCATCGGGGACAGGCTACGAGCAGTACTTC; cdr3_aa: CASSPSGTGYEQYF
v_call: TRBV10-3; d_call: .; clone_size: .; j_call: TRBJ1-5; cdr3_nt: TGTGCCATCAGCAGGGATTATAGCAATCAGCCCCAGCATTTT; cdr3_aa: CAISRDYSNQPQHF
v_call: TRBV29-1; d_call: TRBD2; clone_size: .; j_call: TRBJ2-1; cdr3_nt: TGCAGCGTTGCCGGGACTAGCGGGATTGAGCAGTTCTTC; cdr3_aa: CSVAGTSGIEQFF
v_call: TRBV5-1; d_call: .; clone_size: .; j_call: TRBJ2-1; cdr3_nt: TGCGCCAGCAGCTTGGGTAAAAACAATGAGCAGTTCTTC; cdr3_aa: CASSLGKNNEQFF
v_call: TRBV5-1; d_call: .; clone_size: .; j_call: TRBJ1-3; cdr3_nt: TGCGCCAGCAGCTTGGGGTCGGGCTCTGGAAACACCATATATTTT; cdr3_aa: CASSLGSGSGNTIYF
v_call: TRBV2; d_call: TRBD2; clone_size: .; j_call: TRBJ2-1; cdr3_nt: TGTGCCAGCAGCTCCCTAGCGGGAGGCCTCAATGAGCAGTTCTTC; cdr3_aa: CASSSLAGGLNEQFF
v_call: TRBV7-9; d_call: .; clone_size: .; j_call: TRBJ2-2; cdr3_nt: TGTGCCAGCAGCTTAAGGCAGGGCACACCCGGGGAGCTGTTTTTT; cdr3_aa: CASSLRQGTPGELFF
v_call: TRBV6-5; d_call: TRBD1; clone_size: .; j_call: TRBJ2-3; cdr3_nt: TGTGCCAGCAGTTACTCGGGACAGGGGACAGATACGCAGTATTTT; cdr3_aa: CASSYSGQGTDTQYF
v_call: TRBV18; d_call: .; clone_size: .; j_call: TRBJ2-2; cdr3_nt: TGTGCCAGCTCACCAAGGCAGACAGGTACCACCGGGGAGCTGTTTTTT; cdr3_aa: CASSPRQTGTTGELFF
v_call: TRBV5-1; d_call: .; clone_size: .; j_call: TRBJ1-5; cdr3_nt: TGCGCCAGCAGCTTACAGGGTGGTAGCAATCAGCCCCAGCATTTT; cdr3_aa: CASSLQGGSNQPQHF
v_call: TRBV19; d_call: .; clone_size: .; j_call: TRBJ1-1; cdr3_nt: TGTGCCAGTAGTGGCGGACAGCTGACTATCACTGAAGCTTTCTTT; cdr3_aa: CASSGGQLTITEAFF
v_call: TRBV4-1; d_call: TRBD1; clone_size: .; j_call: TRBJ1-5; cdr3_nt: TGCGCCAGCAGCCAAGAAAGTCGGACAGGACGCCAGCCCCAGCATTTT; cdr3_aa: CASSQESRTGRQPQHF
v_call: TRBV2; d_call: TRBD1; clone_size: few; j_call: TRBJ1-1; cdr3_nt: TGTGCCAGCAGCGGGGGACAGGGGGGCACTGAAGCTTTCTTT; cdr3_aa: CASSGGQGGTEAFF
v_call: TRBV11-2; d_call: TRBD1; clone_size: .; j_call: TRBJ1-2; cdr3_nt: TGTGCCAGCAGCTTGGGGGACAGTTTTGGCTACACCTTC; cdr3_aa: CASSLGDSFGYTF
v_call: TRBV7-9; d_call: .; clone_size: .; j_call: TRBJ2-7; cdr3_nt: TGTGCCAGCAGCTTAGGGTGGAGGGCCTACGAGCAGTACTTC; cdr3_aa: CASSLGWRAYEQYF
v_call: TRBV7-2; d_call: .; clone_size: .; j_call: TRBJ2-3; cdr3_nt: TGTGCCAGCAGCAACGGACTCCCGGGGGCAGATACGCAGTATTTT; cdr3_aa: CASSNGLPGADTQYF
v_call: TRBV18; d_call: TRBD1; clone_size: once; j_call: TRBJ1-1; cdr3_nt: TGTGCCAGCTCACCCAGGACAGGAACAAACACTGAAGCTTTCTTT; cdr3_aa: CASSPRTGTNTEAFF
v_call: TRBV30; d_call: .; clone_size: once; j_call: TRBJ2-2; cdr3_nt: TGTGCCTGGATCGACTTTAACACCGGGGAGCTGTTTTTT; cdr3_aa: CAWIDFNTGELFF
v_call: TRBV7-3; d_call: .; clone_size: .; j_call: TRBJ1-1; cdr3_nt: TGTGCCAGCAGCTTACTCGGGGTTTCTAACACTGAAGCTTTCTTT; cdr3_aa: CASSLLGVSNTEAFF
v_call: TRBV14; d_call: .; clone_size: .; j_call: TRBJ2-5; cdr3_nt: TGTGCCAGCAGCCAAGATCGAAGCCAGCGCGAGACCCAGTACTTC; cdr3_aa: CASSQDRSQRETQYF
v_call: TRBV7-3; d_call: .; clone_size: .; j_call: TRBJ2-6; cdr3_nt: TGTGCCAGCAGCTCCCAGGGTATGAAAATCTCTGGGGCCAACGTCCTGACTTTC; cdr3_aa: CASSSQGMKISGANVLTF
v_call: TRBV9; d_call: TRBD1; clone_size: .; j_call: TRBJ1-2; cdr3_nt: TGTGCCAGCAGCTCACGGGGACAGGGGGCGCCCAACTATGGCTACACCTTC; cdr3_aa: CASSSRGQGAPNYGYTF